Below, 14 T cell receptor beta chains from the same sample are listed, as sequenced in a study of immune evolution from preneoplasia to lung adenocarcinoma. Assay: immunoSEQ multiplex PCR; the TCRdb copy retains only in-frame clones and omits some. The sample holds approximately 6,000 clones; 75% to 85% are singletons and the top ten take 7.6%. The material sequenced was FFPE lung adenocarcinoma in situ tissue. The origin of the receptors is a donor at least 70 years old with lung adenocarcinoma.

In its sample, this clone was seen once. CDR3 in amino acids: CASSRDSIDEQFF. The CDR3 bases are TGTGCCAGCAGCAGGGACAGTATCGATGAGCAGTTCTTC. The V call is TRBV11-1, the J call TRBJ2-1; 7 nucleotides line up with TRBD1. CDR1 and CDR2 from the germline V gene are SGHAT and FQDESV (reference sequence). The CDR3 is 13 amino acids. J was trimmed by 8 bases and V by 5 bases; bases with no gene match: 6. Combining the CDR3 with reference TRBV11-1 and TRBJ2-1 gives the whole variable domain EAEVAQSPRYKITEKSQAVAFWCDPISGHATLYWYRQILGQGPELLVQFQDESVVDDSQLPKDRFSAERLKGVDSTLKIQPAELGDSAMYLCASSRDSIDEQFFGPGTRLTVL.

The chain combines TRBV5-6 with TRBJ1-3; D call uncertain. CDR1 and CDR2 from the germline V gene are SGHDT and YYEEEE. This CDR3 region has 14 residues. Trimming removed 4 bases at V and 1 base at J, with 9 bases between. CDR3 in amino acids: CASSDRSSGNTIYF. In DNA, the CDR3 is TGTGCCAGCAGCGATAGATCGTCTGGAAACACCATATATTTT.

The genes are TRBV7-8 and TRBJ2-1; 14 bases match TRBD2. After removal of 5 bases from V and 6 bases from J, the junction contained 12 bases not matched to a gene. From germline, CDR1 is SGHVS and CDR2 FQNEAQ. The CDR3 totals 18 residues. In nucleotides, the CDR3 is TGTGCCAGCAGCCGACTAGCGGGGGGGGTCGTGGGGTCCAATGAGCAGTTCTTC. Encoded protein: CASSRLAGGVVGSNEQFF. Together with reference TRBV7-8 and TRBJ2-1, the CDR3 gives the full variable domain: GAGVSQSPRYKVAKRGQDVALRCDPISGHVSLFWYQQALGQGPEFLTYFQNEAQLDKSGLPSDRFFAERPEGSVSTLKIQRTQQEDSAVYLCASSRLAGGVVGSNEQFFGPGTRLTVL.

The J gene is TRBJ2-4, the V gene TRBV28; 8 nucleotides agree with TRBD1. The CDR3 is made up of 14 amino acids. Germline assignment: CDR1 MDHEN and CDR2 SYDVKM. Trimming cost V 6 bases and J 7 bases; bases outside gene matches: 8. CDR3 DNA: TGTGCCAGCAGAACAGGGGGAGTAAGGAACATTCAGTACTTC. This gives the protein CASRTGGVRNIQYF. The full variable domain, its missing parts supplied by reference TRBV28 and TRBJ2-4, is DVKVTQSSRYLVKRTGEKVFLECVQDMDHENMFWYRQDPGLGLRLIYFSYDVKMKEKGDIPEGYSVSREKKERFSLILESASTNQTSMYLCASRTGGVRNIQYFGAGTRLSVL.

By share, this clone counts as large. The CDR3 reads CASSFTGDLGYTF. CDR3 DNA sequence: TGTGCCAGCAGTTTTACAGGGGACTTAGGCTACACCTTC. V is TRBV2 and J is TRBJ1-2, with 7 bases identical to TRBD1. The germline gives CDR1 SNHLY, CDR2 FYNNEI. J was trimmed by 8 bases and V by 5 bases; bases with no gene match: 8. The length of the CDR3 is 13 residues.

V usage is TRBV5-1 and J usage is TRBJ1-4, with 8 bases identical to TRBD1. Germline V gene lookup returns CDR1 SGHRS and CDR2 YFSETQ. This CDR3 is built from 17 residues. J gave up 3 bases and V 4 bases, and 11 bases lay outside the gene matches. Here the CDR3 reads CASSPRGPGQANEKLFF. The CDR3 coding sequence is TGCGCCAGCAGCCCCCGAGGTCCGGGACAGGCTAATGAAAAACTGTTTTTT.

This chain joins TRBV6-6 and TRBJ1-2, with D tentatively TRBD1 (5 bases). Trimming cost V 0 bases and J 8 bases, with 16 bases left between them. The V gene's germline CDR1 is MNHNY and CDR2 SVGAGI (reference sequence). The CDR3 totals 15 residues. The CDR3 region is CASSYSREGRGGYTF. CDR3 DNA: TGTGCCAGCAGTTACTCCCGCGAGGGACGAGGGGGCTACACCTTC.

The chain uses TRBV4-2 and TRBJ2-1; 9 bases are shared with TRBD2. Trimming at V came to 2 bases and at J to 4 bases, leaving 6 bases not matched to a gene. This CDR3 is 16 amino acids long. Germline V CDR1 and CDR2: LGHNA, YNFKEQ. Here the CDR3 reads CASSQPSGDGYNEQFF. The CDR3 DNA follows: TGTGCCAGCAGCCAACCTAGCGGGGACGGGTACAATGAGCAGTTCTTC.

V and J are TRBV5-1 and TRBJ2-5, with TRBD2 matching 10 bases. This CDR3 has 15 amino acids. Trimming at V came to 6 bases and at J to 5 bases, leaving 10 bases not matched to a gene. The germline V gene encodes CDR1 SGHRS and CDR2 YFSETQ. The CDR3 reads CASTTQAGGEETQYF. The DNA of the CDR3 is TGCGCCAGCACCACCCAAGCGGGGGGGGAGGAGACCCAGTACTTC.

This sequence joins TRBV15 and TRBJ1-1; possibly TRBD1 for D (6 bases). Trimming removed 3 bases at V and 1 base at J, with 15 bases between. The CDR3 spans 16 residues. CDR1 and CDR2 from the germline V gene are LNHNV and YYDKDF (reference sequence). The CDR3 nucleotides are TGTGCCACCAGCAGGACTACAGGGTCGTGGAACACTGAAGCTTTCTTT. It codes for CATSRTTGSWNTEAFF.

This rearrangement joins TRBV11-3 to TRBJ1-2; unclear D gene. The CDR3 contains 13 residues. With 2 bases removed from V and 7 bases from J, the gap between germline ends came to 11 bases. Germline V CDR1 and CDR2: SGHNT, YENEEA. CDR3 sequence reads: CASSLLPQSGYTF. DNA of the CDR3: TGTGCCAGCAGCTTATTGCCCCAGTCTGGCTACACCTTC. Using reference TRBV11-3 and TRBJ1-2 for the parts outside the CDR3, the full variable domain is EAGVVQSPRYKIIEKKQPVAFWCNPISGHNTLYWYLQNLGQGPELLIRYENEEAVDDSQLPKDRFSAERLKGVDSTLKIQPAELGDSAVYLCASSLLPQSGYTFGSGTRLTVV.

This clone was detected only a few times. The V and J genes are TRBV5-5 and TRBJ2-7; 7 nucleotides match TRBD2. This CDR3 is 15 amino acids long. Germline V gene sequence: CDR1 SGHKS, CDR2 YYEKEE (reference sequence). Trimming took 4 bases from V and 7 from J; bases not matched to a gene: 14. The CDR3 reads CASSPGWGGAREQYF. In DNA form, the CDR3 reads TGTGCCAGCAGCCCGGGCTGGGGAGGGGCAAGGGAGCAGTACTTC.

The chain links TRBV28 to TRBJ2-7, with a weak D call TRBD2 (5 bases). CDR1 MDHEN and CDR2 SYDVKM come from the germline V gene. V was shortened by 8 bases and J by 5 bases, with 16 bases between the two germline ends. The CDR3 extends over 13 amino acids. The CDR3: CASCIRGFNEQYF. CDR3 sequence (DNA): TGTGCCAGCTGTATTCGGGGTTTTAACGAGCAGTACTTC.

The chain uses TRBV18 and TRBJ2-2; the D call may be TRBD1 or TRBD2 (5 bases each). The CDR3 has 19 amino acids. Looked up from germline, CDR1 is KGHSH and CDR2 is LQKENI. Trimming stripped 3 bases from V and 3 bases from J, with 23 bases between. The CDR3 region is CASSPTEIGGIGYTGELFF. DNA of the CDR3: TGTGCCAGCTCACCCACTGAGATTGGGGGAATAGGATACACCGGGGAGCTGTTTTTT. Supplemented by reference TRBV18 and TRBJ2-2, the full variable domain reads NAGVMQNPRHLVRRRGQEARLRCSPMKGHSHVYWYRQLPEEGLKFMVYLQKENIIDESGMPKERFSAEFPKEGPSILRIQQVVRGDSAAYFCASSPTEIGGIGYTGELFFGEGSRLTVL.